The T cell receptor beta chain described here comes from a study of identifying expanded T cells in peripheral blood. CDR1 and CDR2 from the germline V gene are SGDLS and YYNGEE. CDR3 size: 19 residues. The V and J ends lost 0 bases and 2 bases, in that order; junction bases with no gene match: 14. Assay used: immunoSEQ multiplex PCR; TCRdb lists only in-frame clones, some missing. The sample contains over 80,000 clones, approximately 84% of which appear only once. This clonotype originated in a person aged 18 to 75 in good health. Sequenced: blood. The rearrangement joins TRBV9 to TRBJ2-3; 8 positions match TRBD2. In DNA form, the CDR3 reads TGTGCCAGCAGCGTAGGGCTTGGGGGACTAGTTGGGGACACAGATACGCAGTATTTT. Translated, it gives CASSVGLGGLVGDTDTQYF.